The 8 T cell receptor beta chains listed next were all sequenced from one sample in a study of blood T cell repertoires in COVID-19. Libraries were prepared by immunoSEQ multiplex PCR; TCRdb keeps only in-frame clonotypes and omits some of them. This sample yields 40,000 to 55,000 clones, of which roughly 90% are seen a single time; over 11% belongs to the top ten. The specimen was peripheral blood. These receptors came from a human donor in a cohort sampled during active COVID-19.

The chain carries TRBV6-4 and TRBJ2-2; D is uncertain. Trimming removed 0 bases from V and 1 base from J, with 9 bases in between. Per the germline V gene, CDR1 is MRHNA and CDR2 is SNTAGT. The CDR3 has 16 residues. The CDR3: CASSDSLVRNTGELFF. As DNA, the CDR3 is TGTGCCAGCAGTGACTCGTTAGTGAGGAACACCGGGGAGCTGTTTTTT.

The CDR3 DNA reads TGTGCCAGCAGCTTGGCGTCAGGGGGGACATCCTACGAGCAGTACTTC. This sequence encodes CASSLASGGTSYEQYF. The V and J genes are TRBV5-4 and TRBJ2-7, with D perhaps matching TRBD1 (7 bases). Trimming took 0 bases from V and 1 from J, leaving 14 bases between them. Germline-derived CDR1 and CDR2 are SGHNT and YYREEE (reference sequence). The CDR3 runs to 16 residues. The whole variable domain, filled in from reference TRBV5-4 and TRBJ2-7, reads ETGVTQSPTHLIKTRGQQVTLRCSSQSGHNTVSWYQQALGQGPQFIFQYYREEENGRGNFPPRFSGLQFPNYSSELNVNALELDDSALYLCASSLASGGTSYEQYFGPGTRLTVT.

This sequence joins TRBV9 and TRBJ2-5, with 9 bases identical to TRBD2. Germline assignment: CDR1 SGDLS and CDR2 YYNGEE. V gave up 4 bases and J gave up 4 bases; unmatched junction bases: 8. The CDR3 spans 15 residues. The CDR3 DNA reads as TGTGCCAGCAGCCCCGCGGGGGGGCCTGGAGAGACCCAGTACTTC. Amino acids: CASSPAGGPGETQYF. The entire variable domain, with the rest obtained from reference TRBV9 and TRBJ2-5, is as follows: DSGVTQTPKHLITATGQRVTLRCSPRSGDLSVYWYQQSLDQGLQFLIQYYNGEERAKGNILERFSAQQFPDLHSELNLSSLELGDSALYFCASSPAGGPGETQYFGPGTRLLVL.

V usage is TRBV5-4 and J usage is TRBJ1-4; D call uncertain. V shed 1 base and J shed 7 bases, with 8 bases lying between them. Germline CDR1 SGHNT, CDR2 YYREEE (reference sequence). CDR3 size: 13 residues. CDR3 DNA: TGTGCCAGCAGCTTGACGGGTGGTGAAAAACTGTTTTTT. Its protein product is CASSLTGGEKLFF.

This chain links TRBV30 with TRBJ1-1; D unclear. Trimming shortened V by 3 bases and J by 3 bases, and 17 bases separated the two germline ends. This CDR3 has 15 amino acids. From germline, CDR1 is GTSNPN and CDR2 SVGIG (reference sequence). The CDR3 protein is CAWSAPGGFDTEAFF. CDR3 DNA: TGTGCCTGGAGCGCCCCCGGAGGGTTTGACACTGAAGCTTTCTTT.

V gene TRBV18 combines with J gene TRBJ2-3, with a tentative D call TRBD2 (5 bases). Trimming cost V 0 bases and J 0 bases, with 13 bases left between them. The CDR3 is made up of 17 amino acids. Germline CDR1 is KGHSH and CDR2 is LQKENI. The CDR3 nucleotides read TGTGCCAGCTCACCACCCCTACGGGGTCAAAGCACAGATACGCAGTATTTT. This encodes CASSPPLRGQSTDTQYF.

This sequence joins TRBV10-3 and TRBJ2-7; 9 nucleotides match TRBD2. This CDR3 region has 15 residues. V was pared by 4 bases and J by 3 bases, with 7 bases of the junction left unmatched. Germline-derived CDR1 and CDR2 are ENHRY and SYGVKD. The CDR3 bases are TGTGCCATCAGTGCTGGCGGGGGGGGGAACTACGAGCAGTACTTC. As protein: CAISAGGGGNYEQYF.

The chain links TRBV5-4 to TRBJ2-3, with D tentatively TRBD1 (5 bases). Germline V CDR1 and CDR2: SGHNT, YYREEE (reference sequence). Trimming shortened V by 7 bases and J by 3 bases, and 15 bases separated the two germline ends. The CDR3 totals 14 residues. CDR3 sequence (DNA): TGTGCCAGCGGGCCTACAGGTGGGACAGATACGCAGTATTTT. It yields the protein CASGPTGGTDTQYF.